The T cell receptor beta chain described here comes from a study of CD8 T cells in ankylosing spondylitis. V was pared by 6 bases and J by 0 bases, with 12 bases between. The CDR3 runs 15 residues. Scientists made TCR beta libraries using quantitative 5'-RACE with molecular barcodes. TCRdb fed the 5' RACE reads into MiXCR, producing one record per CDR3 protein. Among 200,000 to 250,000 distinct CDR3 sequences listed, about 10% were seen once. J is TRBJ1-5 and V is TRBV12-3 or TRBV12-4; D uncertain. This receptor was taken from a male donor with ankylosing spondylitis or in good health (not recorded which). Source material: blood, either unsorted or a sorted T cell fraction (not recorded which). In DNA, the CDR3 is TGTGCCAGCAGCCCCCGGGTGAATAGCAATCAGCCCCAGCATTTT. This sequence encodes CASSPRVNSNQPQHF.